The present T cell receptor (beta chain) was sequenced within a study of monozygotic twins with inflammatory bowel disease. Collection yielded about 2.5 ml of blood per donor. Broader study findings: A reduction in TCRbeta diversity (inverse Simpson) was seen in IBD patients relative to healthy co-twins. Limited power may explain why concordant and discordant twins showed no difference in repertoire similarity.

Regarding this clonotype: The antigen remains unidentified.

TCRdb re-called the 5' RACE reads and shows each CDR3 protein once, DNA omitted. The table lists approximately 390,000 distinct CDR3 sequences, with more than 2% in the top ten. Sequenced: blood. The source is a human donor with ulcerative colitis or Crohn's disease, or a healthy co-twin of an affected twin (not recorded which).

The CDR3 loop reads CASSLTGTNSPLHF. The chain combines TRBV4-3 with TRBJ1-6; TCRdb selects TRBD1, and the lack of DNA leaves this call unchecked. Germline CDR1 reads LGHNA; CDR2 reads YSLEER. The CDR3 contains 14 residues.